This T cell receptor (beta chain) was sequenced during a study of beta chain features in type 1 diabetes. Across the whole study: Cell yields, gender and age were similar in healthy donors and patients. Examination spanned about 110 million sorted cells from all samples.

Worth noting for this clone: The antigen is unknown. The same CDR3 is also encoded by other DNA sequences in this sample.

What was sequenced were expressed TCRB transcripts, since all of the isolated RNA had been reverse transcribed. Sequencing was performed with immunoSEQ multiplex PCR; in TCRdb, only in-frame clones are kept and a portion is missing. In the table there are about 660,000 clones, more than 12% of which are singletons. Study results and caveats: Type 1 diabetes patients had TCRB CDR3s that were shorter (moderately but significantly so) in all four CD4+ subsets.

This CDR3 contains 12 residues. With V trimmed by 6 bases and J by 4 bases, 3 bases remained unmatched. Germline CDR1 reads SGHAT; CDR2 reads FQNNGV. Sample: naive CD4+ T cells from blood. The chain combines TRBV11-2 with TRBJ2-7; 7 bases align to TRBD1. The receptor's source is a man younger than 35 with type 1 diabetes. CDR3 protein: CASSRQGYEQYF. In DNA, the CDR3 is TGTGCCAGCAGTCGACAGGGTTACGAGCAGTACTTC.